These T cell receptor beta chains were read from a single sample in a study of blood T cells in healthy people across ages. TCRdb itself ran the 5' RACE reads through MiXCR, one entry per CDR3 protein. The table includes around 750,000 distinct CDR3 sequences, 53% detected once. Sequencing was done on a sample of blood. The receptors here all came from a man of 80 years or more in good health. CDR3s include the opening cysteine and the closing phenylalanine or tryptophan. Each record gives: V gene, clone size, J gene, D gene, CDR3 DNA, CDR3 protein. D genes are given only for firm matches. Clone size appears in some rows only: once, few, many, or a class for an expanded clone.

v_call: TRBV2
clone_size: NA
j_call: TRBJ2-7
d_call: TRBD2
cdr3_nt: TGTGCCAGCACCAAACTTGGGGGCGGGAGGCACCCCTACGAGCAGTACTTC
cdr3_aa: CASTKLGGGRHPYEQYF

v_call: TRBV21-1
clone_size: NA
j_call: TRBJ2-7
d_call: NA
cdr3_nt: TGTGCCAGCAGCTCTAGACTAGTGGTTGGCTCCTACGAGCAGTACTTC
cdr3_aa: CASSSRLVVGSYEQYF

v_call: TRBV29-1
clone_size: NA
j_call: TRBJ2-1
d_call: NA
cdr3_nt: TGCAGCGTCGCGAATCCAAAGGGGGGCTACACTTCCGACAATGAGCAGTTCTTC
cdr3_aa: CSVANPKGGYTSDNEQFF

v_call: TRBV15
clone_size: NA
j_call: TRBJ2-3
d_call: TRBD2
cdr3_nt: TGTGCCACCAGCAAGACGGCTAGCGGGAGGGGAACAGATACGCAGTATTTT
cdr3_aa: CATSKTASGRGTDTQYF

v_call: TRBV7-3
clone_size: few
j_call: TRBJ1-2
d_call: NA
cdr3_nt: TGTGCCAGCAGCTTAACGTTATGGGGAGGCGGCTACACCTTC
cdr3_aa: CASSLTLWGGGYTF

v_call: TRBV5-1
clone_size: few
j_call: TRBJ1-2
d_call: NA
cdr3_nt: TGCGCCAGCAGCGGTGGACACTGGGAGGGTGGCTACACCTTC
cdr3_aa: CASSGGHWEGGYTF

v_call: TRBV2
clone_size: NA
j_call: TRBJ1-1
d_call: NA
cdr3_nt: TGTGCCAGCAGTGACCAGGGAGCAGGGGCAAACACTGAAGCTTTCTTT
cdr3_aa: CASSDQGAGANTEAFF

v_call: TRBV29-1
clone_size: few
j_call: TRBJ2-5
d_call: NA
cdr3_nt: TGCAGCGTAGCGACAAGGTTGGACGGGACCCAGTACTTC
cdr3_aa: CSVATRLDGTQYF

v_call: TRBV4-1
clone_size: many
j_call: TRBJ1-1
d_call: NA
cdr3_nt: TGCGCCAGCAGCCAAGATGACAGGTTCGAAGCTTTCTTT
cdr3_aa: CASSQDDRFEAFF

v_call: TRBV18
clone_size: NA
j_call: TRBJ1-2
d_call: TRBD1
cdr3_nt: TGTGCCAGCTCCAAACGGGGACAGCCAACCCAACTCTATGGCTACACCTTC
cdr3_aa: CASSKRGQPTQLYGYTF

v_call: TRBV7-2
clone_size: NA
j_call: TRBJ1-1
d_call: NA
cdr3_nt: TGTGCCAGCAGCTTAGGGTTCAGGGACACTGAAGCTTTCTTT
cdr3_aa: CASSLGFRDTEAFF

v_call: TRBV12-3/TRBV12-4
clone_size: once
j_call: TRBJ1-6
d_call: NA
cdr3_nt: TGTGTCAGCAGTTTTGGGGGGAGGAATTCACCCCTCCACTTT
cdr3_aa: CVSSFGGRNSPLHF

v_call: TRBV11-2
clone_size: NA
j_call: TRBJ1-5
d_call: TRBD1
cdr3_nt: TGTGCCAGCAGTCAGGACAGGGGCAATCAGCCCCAGCATTTT
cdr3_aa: CASSQDRGNQPQHF

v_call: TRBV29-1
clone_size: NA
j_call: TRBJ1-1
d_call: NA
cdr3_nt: TGCAGCGTGGCGGGACTTTGGACTGAAGCTTTCTTT
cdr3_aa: CSVAGLWTEAFF

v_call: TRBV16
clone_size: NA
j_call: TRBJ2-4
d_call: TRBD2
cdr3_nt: TGTGCCAGCAGCCAAGAAGGGACTAGCGGGAGTTCGGGCAAAAACATTCAGTACTTC
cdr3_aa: CASSQEGTSGSSGKNIQYF

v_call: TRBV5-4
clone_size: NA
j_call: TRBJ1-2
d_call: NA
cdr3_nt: TGTGCCAGCAGCCCCGGACAGAGAGGCTATGGCTGCACCTTC
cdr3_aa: CASSPGQRGYGCTF

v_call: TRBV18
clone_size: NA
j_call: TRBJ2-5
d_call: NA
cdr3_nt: TGTGCCAGCTCACCAGCAGGGCCGCCGGAGACCCAGTACTTC
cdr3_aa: CASSPAGPPETQYF

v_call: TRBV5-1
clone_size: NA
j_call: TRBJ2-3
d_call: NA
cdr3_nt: TGCGCCAGCAGCTTGGCGGCAGGGAAAGATACGCAGTATTTT
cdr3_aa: CASSLAAGKDTQYF

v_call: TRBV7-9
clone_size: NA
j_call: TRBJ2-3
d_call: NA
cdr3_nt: TGTGCCAGCAGCTTAAAAGGAGAGCCTTGGAGATACGCGTATTTT
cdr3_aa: CASSLKGEPWRYAYF

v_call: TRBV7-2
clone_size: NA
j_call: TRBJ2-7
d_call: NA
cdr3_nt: TGTGCCAGCAGCTTACAAGCGATGGTCTCCTACGAGCAGTACTTC
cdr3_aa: CASSLQAMVSYEQYF

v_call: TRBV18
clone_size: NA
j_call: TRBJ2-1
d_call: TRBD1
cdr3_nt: TGTGCCAGCTCAGGAGCGGGACAGGGTTTGAATGAGCAGTTCTTC
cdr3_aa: CASSGAGQGLNEQFF

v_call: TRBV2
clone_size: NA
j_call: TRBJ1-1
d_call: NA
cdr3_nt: TGTGCCAGCAGCAAAGCAGGGTGGAGCATGAACACTGAAGCTTTCTTT
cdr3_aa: CASSKAGWSMNTEAFF

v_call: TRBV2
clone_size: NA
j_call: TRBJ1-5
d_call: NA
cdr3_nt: TGTGCCAGCAGTGTAAGCGATGTAGGCAATCAGCCCCAGCATTTT
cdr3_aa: CASSVSDVGNQPQHF

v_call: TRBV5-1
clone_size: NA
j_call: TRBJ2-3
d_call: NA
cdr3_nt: TGCGCCAGCAGCTTGGCGCCCCCCAGGCCGTCCACAGATACGCAGTATTTT
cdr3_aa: CASSLAPPRPSTDTQYF

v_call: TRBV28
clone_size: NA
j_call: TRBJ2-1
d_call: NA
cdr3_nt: TGTCCCGGGACTTTTCAATACAATGAGCAGTTCTTC
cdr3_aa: CPGTFQYNEQFF

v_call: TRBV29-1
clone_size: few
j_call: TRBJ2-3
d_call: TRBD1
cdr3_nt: TGCAGCCTTAGCCCCGGGACAGGACAACTTACGCAGTATTTT
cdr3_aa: CSLSPGTGQLTQYF

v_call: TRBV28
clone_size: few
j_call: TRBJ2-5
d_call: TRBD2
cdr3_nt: TGTGCCAGCAGCCCTTCGTCAGCGGGAGCAGAGACCCAGTACTTC
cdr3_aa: CASSPSSAGAETQYF

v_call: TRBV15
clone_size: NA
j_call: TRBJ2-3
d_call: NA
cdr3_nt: TGTGCCACCAGCAGAGCCCTAGAAACAGATACGCAGTATTTT
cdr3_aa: CATSRALETDTQYF